This T cell receptor (beta chain) was obtained from a study of blood T cell repertoires in COVID-19. Method: immunoSEQ multiplex PCR; TCRdb's copy keeps in-frame clones and lacks some. The profile shows around 250,000 clones, 85% to 90% of them singletons. The sequencing sample was made of PBMCs or T cells enriched from blood (not recorded which). The TCR originated in a woman in her twenties or thirties with acute COVID-19.

Written as DNA, the CDR3 is TGTGCCAGCTCACCGGACGCGGGAGGGTCTAGTGAGCAGTTCTTC. Translation gives CASSPDAGGSSEQFF. The chain carries TRBV18 and TRBJ2-1; 9 bases agree with TRBD2. Trimming removed 3 bases from V and 9 bases from J; junction bases left unmatched: 9. Germline CDR1 is KGHSH and CDR2 is LQKENI. The CDR3 runs 15 residues.